This T cell receptor beta chain is drawn from a study of T-cell memory formation after mild COVID-19 (dated by TCRdb to about 2021). A note on the overall study: TCR sequence clusters from the two donors were found to be largely donor specific. Longitudinal TCRalpha and TCRbeta repertoire sequencing tracked T-cell clones expanding and contracting after mild COVID-19 in a couple of donors. The cohort comprised two young, previously healthy adult volunteers, one female and one male. What the work shows at the level of the full study, not this receptor alone: The second-wave clones that peaked on day 37 were not confirmed to be SARS-CoV-2 specific. The study covered only a couple of mild cases, and larger cohorts including severe cases with pre-infection samples were considered necessary. Contracting CD4+ clones turned up mainly in the CM and EM memory subsets, whereas EMRA was where CD8+ clones were enriched. Some responding clones were detected in pre-infection memory, which suggested that pre-existing cross-reactive memory T cells had joined the SARS-CoV-2 response. From day 15 to 85, contracting clones showed balanced CD4/CD8 phenotypes, whereas a second wave of clones that expanded from day 15 to 37 leaned towards CD4+.

The germline V gene (reference sequence) provides CDR1 LGHDT and CDR2 YNNKEL. Trimming costs V 4 bases and J 9 bases, and their ends lie 19 bases apart. The CDR3 goes from the cysteine to the phenylalanine over 15 residues. Only CDR3 DNA is held: 45 bases, read in frame from base 1. The table lists this clonotype with a few counts. The antigen it binds to is not known. The input lacks base qualities; no much larger clone sits a single base away. TCRdb records Illumina NovaSeq 6000 as the sequencer. TCRalpha and TCRbeta cDNA libraries were built by 5'RACE with constant-segment primers, adding sample barcodes and unique molecular identifiers. Trizol reagent was used to extract RNA from every sample. Amplification of the libraries took two PCR steps, and the second step added a second sample barcode plus Illumina TruSeq adapters. Sequencing of libraries was performed on an Illumina NovaSeq with 2 x 150 bp paired-end reads. The study's own analysis went as follows. With migec v1.2.7, reads were demultiplexed and then collapsed into UMI-guided consensus sequences. With mixcr v2.1.11, UMI consensuses were aligned to TRA and TRB V and J templates and assembled into clonotypes. Clonotypes were classified as expanded or contracted when called significant by both edgeR and NoisET, with noise models trained on biological replicates. edgeR calls used a false discovery rate-adjusted p below 0.01 and a log2 fold-change threshold of 1. As an exploratory analysis of dynamics, PCA with hierarchical clustering was applied to max-normalized trajectories of the 1000 most abundant clonotypes. Separately sequenced CD4+ and CD8+ repertoires were used to assign a CD4 or CD8 phenotype to each responding clone. Using fastp at Q25 and MiXCR, TCRdb reprocessed the public reads and kept productive beta chains. Rows matching on CDR3 protein sequence are summarized as one entry with the most common DNA and genes. The V and J calls were determined by TCRdb, not by the authors. This sample holds about 130,000 distinct CDR3 sequences; about 17% were observed only once. The top ten clones comprise roughly 5.2% of the sample.

Ficoll-Paque density gradient centrifugation was used to isolate PBMCs. Sequenced input: PBMCs or a T cell subset sorted from them (not recorded which). The sequence derives from a man younger than 30 who had mild COVID-19 (a few samples of this study predate the infection). The sample titles of this study are shuffled in the database, so cell type and time point are left out; the donor was told from shared clones. The chain was built from TRBV3-1 and TRBJ2-1; the D gene may be TRBD1 or TRBD2, since each aligns over 6 bases. The CDR3 region has the sequence CASSLGTPLGGEQFF. The DNA reads TGTGCCAGCAGCCTCGGGACACCATTGGGGGGTGAGCAGTTCTTC.